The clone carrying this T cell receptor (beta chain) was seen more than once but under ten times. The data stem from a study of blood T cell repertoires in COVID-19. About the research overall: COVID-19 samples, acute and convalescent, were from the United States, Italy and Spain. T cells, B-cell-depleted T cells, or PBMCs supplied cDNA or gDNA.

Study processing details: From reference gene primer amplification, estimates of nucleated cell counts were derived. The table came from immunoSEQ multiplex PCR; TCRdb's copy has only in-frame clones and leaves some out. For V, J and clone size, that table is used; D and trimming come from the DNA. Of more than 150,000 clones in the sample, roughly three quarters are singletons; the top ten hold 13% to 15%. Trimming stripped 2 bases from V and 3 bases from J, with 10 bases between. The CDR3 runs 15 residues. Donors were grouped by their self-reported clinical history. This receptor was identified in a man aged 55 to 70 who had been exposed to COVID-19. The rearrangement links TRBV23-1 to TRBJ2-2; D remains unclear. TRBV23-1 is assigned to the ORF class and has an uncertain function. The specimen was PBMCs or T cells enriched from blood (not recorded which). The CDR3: CASSQNNRDTGELFF. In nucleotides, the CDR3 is TGCGCCAGCAGTCAAAATAATAGAGACACCGGGGAGCTGTTTTTT.